These 18 T cell receptor beta chains share one sample of origin, sequenced in a study of cytomegalovirus exposure and HLA in healthy donors. Profiled with immunoSEQ multiplex PCR; TCRdb holds only in-frame clones, not every one. The data show about 150,000 clones, about 94% seen once. Input material: PBMCs. Every receptor here comes from a man aged 18 to 35 in good health and CMV-seropositive.

V usage is TRBV28 and J usage is TRBJ1-2; D may be TRBD1 (6 bases). Germline V gene data show CDR1 as MDHEN and CDR2 as SYDVKM. The CDR3 contains 15 residues. The V end was cut by 4 bases, the J end by 4 bases, with 16 bases between. The CDR3 nucleotides are TGTGCCAGCAGTTCCTACAGGGAGTCCGGCTATGGCTACACCTTC. Protein product: CASSSYRESGYGYTF.

In this sample, this clone turned up once. The V and J genes are TRBV7-8 and TRBJ1-1; D is unclear. Germline loops: CDR1 SGHVS, CDR2 FQNEAQ. Trimming shortened V by 5 bases and J by 4 bases, and 8 bases separated the two germline ends. The CDR3 is made up of 12 amino acids. CDR3 bases: TGTGCCAGCAGCGCGGGTCCCACTGAAGCTTTCTTT. Protein: CASSAGPTEAFF.

The J gene is TRBJ1-6, the V gene TRBV5-1; D ambiguous. CDR1 and CDR2 (germline): SGHRS, YFSETQ. V lost 3 bases to trimming and J lost 0 bases, with 10 bases between them. The CDR3 consists of 16 residues. CDR3 amino acids: CASSYLPSSYNSPLHF. CDR3 DNA sequence: TGCGCCAGCAGCTACCTACCAAGCTCCTATAATTCACCCCTCCACTTT.

The rearrangement joins TRBV27 to TRBJ2-7, with 9 bases lining up with TRBD1. The CDR3 spans 15 residues. Trimming took 7 bases from V and 0 from J; bases not matched to a gene: 7. Germline CDR1 reads MNHEY; CDR2 reads SMNVEV (reference sequence). DNA of the CDR3: TGTGCCAGCAATAACCGGGACAGGGACTCCTACGAGCAGTACTTC. Encoded protein: CASNNRDRDSYEQYF.

The chain couples TRBV29-1 to TRBJ1-2; perhaps TRBD1 as D (5 bases). CDR1 is SQVTM, CDR2 ANQGSEA, per germline. Trimming shortened V by 0 bases and J by 4 bases, and 12 bases separated the two germline ends. The length of the CDR3 is 14 residues. CDR3 region: CSVEDLGGAYGYTF. CDR3 DNA sequence: TGCAGCGTTGAAGATTTGGGGGGAGCCTATGGCTACACCTTC.

The chain links TRBV5-6 to TRBJ2-5; D might be TRBD2 (6 bases). The germline CDR1 and CDR2 sequences are SGHDT and YYEEEE. This CDR3 has 15 amino acids. V lost 1 base and J lost 4, with 14 bases in between. In DNA form, the CDR3 reads TGTGCCAGCAGCTTGAGTCCAGGGCGGGGAGAGACCCAGTACTTC. Encoded protein: CASSLSPGRGETQYF.

The chain is built from TRBV18 and TRBJ2-1; 9 positions agree with TRBD1. Trimming removed 4 bases from V and 7 bases from J; junction bases left unmatched: 5. The CDR3 contains 14 residues. Germline assignment: CDR1 KGHSH and CDR2 LQKENI. CDR3 sequence reads: CASSQQQGANEQFF. The DNA for the CDR3 is TGTGCCAGCTCACAACAACAGGGGGCGAATGAGCAGTTCTTC.

V is TRBV10-3 and J is TRBJ2-3; tentatively, D is TRBD2 (6 bases). Deletions cut 9 bases from V and 4 bases from J, with 11 bases between. The CDR3 is made up of 12 amino acids. The germline V gene has CDR1 ENHRY and CDR2 SYGVKD. Written as DNA, the CDR3 is TGTGCCATTTCCCGGGAGCCAGATACGCAGTATTTT. As protein: CAISREPDTQYF.

This clone was seen a single time. This chain uses TRBV28 with TRBJ1-2; TRBD1 matches 11 bases. The CDR3 consists of 16 residues. The germline V gene encodes CDR1 MDHEN and CDR2 SYDVKM. Losses at the gene ends were 2 bases for V and 3 bases for J; bases not matched to a gene: 5. The CDR3, as DNA: TGTGCCAGCAGTTTAGGGAGGACAGGGGGCGACTATGGCTACACCTTC. Translated, it gives CASSLGRTGGDYGYTF.

This chain links TRBV6-5 with TRBJ1-1, with TRBD1 matching over 11 bases. The germline V gene encodes CDR1 MNHEY and CDR2 SVGAGI. The CDR3 spans 14 residues. Trimming at V came to 6 bases and at J to 6 bases, leaving 6 bases not matched to a gene. The CDR3 sequence: CASSLGQGASEAFF. CDR3 nucleotide sequence: TGTGCCAGCAGCTTAGGACAGGGGGCGTCTGAAGCTTTCTTT.

This clone came up once. V gene TRBV7-9 combines with J gene TRBJ2-1; 12 bases line up with TRBD2. Germline-derived CDR1 and CDR2 are SEHNR and FQNEAQ (reference sequence). The J segment lost 12 bases and the V segment lost 4 bases, leaving 19 bases of the junction unmatched. The CDR3 contains 18 residues. This CDR3 reads CASSSGLAGITFTMRQFF. The CDR3 region has the DNA TGTGCCAGCAGCTCGGGACTAGCGGGTATAACTTTTACAATGAGGCAGTTCTTC.

Ten or more counts support this clone. This chain connects TRBV18 to TRBJ1-2; 9 nucleotides agree with TRBD1. The ends lost 2 bases at V and 5 bases at J; junction bases unmatched: 3. The CDR3 is 14 residues long. Germline lookup yields CDR1 KGHSH and CDR2 LQKENI. CDR3 loop: CASSPGQGMYGYTF. The CDR3 DNA sequence: TGTGCCAGCTCACCAGGACAGGGGATGTATGGCTACACCTTC.

The V gene is TRBV30, the J gene TRBJ2-5, with TRBD2 matching over 7 bases. Germline V gene sequence: CDR1 GTSNPN, CDR2 SVGIG (reference sequence). The CDR3 spans 15 residues. J gave up 0 bases and V 0 bases, and 4 bases lay outside the gene matches. Here the CDR3 DNA reads TGTGCCTGGAGTGTGTTTAGCGGGTACCAAGAGACCCAGTACTTC. It translates to CAWSVFSGYQETQYF. Filled out from reference TRBV30 and TRBJ2-5, the complete variable domain reads SQTIHQWPATLVQPVGSPLSLECTVEGTSNPNLYWYRQAAGRGLQLLFYSVGIGQISSEVPQNLSASRPQDRQFILSSKKLLLSDSGFYLCAWSVFSGYQETQYFGPGTRLLVL.

The chain combines TRBV5-1 with TRBJ1-2; TRBD1 matches 10 bases. V shed 3 bases and J 7 bases; nucleotides not matched to a gene: 3. The CDR3 runs to 13 residues. Looked up from germline, CDR1 is SGHRS and CDR2 is YFSETQ. CDR3 sequence (DNA): TGCGCCAGCAGCTCCGGGACAGGGGTTGGCTACACCTTC. It translates to CASSSGTGVGYTF.

This chain joins TRBV5-6 and TRBJ2-5, with a weak D call TRBD2 (5 bases). The CDR3 is 13 amino acids. Germline-derived CDR1 and CDR2 are SGHDT and YYEEEE. V was shortened by 0 bases and J by 9 bases, with 12 bases between the two germline ends. In nucleotides, the CDR3 is TGTGCCAGCAGCTTGGAGGGAGTAGGGTCCCAGTACTTC. Residues: CASSLEGVGSQYF.

The chain carries TRBV7-2 and TRBJ1-1; D call uncertain. V shed 2 bases and J shed 1 base, with 5 bases lying between them. This CDR3 is 13 amino acids long. The germline CDR1 and CDR2 sequences are SGHTA and FQGNSA. The CDR3 bases are TGTGCCAGCAGCTTATCGTGGAACACTGAAGCTTTCTTT. Amino acid sequence: CASSLSWNTEAFF.

The rearrangement joins TRBV27 to TRBJ2-3; the match to TRBD2 covers 13 bases. J lost 5 bases, V lost 2 bases, and 7 bases had no gene match. CDR3 length equals 17 residues. Germline V gene data show CDR1 as MNHEY and CDR2 as SMNVEV (reference sequence). The CDR3 nucleotides are TGTGCCAGCAGTTTAGTCCGACTAGCGGGAGGTAGAGATACGCAGTATTTT. Its translation is CASSLVRLAGGRDTQYF.

This clone has ten or more counts. The chain is built from TRBV19 and TRBJ2-3, with no clear D. V lost 3 bases to trimming and J lost 6 bases, with 4 bases between them. The germline V gene has CDR1 LNHDA and CDR2 SQIVND (reference sequence). This CDR3 contains 11 residues. Here the CDR3 reads CASSILDTQYF. The CDR3 DNA sequence: TGTGCCAGTAGTATCTTGGATACGCAGTATTTT. Drawing the rest from reference TRBV19 and TRBJ2-3, the complete variable domain is DGGITQSPKYLFRKEGQNVTLSCEQNLNHDAMYWYRQDPGQGLRLIYYSQIVNDFQKGDIAEGYSVSREKKESFPLTVTSAQKNPTAFYLCASSILDTQYFGPGTRLTVL.